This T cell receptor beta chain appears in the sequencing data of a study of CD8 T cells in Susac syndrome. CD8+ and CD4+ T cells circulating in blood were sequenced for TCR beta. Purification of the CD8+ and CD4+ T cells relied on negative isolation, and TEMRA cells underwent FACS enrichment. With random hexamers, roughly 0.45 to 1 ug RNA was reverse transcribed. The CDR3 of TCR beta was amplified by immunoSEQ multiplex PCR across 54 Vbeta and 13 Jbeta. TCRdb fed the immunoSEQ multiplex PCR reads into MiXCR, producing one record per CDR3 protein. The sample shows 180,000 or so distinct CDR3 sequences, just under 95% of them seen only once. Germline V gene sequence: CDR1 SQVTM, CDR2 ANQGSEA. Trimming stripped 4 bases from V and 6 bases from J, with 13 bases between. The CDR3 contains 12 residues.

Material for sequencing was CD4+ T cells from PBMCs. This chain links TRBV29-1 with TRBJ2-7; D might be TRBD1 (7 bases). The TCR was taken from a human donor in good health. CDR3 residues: CSVGSQGGEQYF. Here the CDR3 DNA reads TGCAGCGTTGGGTCTCAGGGGGGCGAGCAGTACTTC.